The 24 T cell receptor beta chains below were found in one sample sequenced in a study of T cells in Graves' hyperthyroidism and ophthalmopathy. There were TCR beta CDR3 regions amplified from RNA transcripts. TCR CDR3 underwent first-round RT-PCR with the HTBI primer set. TCRdb re-derived calls from the multiplex PCR reads in MiXCR, one entry per CDR3 protein. The sample has a few hundred thousand distinct CDR3 sequences; around 14% are singletons. Sequencing used blood. Every receptor here comes from a young woman with Graves' hyperthyroidism.

This clonotype was detected many times. The V call is TRBV6-1, the J call TRBJ1-6, with 10 bases that match TRBD1. Germline CDR1 is MNHNS and CDR2 is SASEGT. J was trimmed by 4 bases and V by 7 bases; bases with no gene match: 7. The CDR3 is 16 residues long. Here the CDR3 reads CASMMQGQGYNSPLHF. The CDR3 coding sequence is TGTGCCAGCATGATGCAGGGACAGGGGTATAATTCACCCCTCCACTTT.

In this sample, this clonotype turned up many times. This chain joins TRBV2 and TRBJ2-1; possibly TRBD1 or TRBD2 for D (5 bases each). Trimming pared 3 bases from V and 3 bases from J, leaving 9 bases between. The germline CDR1 and CDR2 sequences are SNHLY and FYNNEI. The CDR3 length is 14 residues. CDR3 sequence reads: CASSEGTYYNEQFF. CDR3 DNA: TGTGCCAGCAGTGAGGGGACGTACTACAATGAGCAGTTCTTC.

This clonotype has ten or more counts. The V call is TRBV30, the J call TRBJ2-1; 7 bases are a match to TRBD2. Germline values: CDR1 GTSNPN, CDR2 SVGIG (reference sequence). The CDR3 is 15 residues long. The ends lost 2 bases at V and 2 bases at J; junction bases unmatched: 6. The CDR3 bases are TGTGCCTGGAGTAGAGCTGGGAGGGCCTACAATGAGCAGTTCTTC. This encodes CAWSRAGRAYNEQFF.

Written as DNA, the CDR3 is TGTGCCAGCTCACCCCAACAGGAGCAGTACTTC. It yields the protein CASSPQQEQYF. J is TRBJ2-7 and V is TRBV18; D is uncertain. V lost 3 bases and J lost 7, with 7 bases in between. Germline lookup yields CDR1 KGHSH and CDR2 LQKENI. The CDR3 contains 11 residues.

The chain combines TRBV5-6 with TRBJ2-1; 9 nucleotides align to TRBD2. This CDR3 has 14 residues. CDR1 and CDR2 from the germline V gene are SGHDT and YYEEEE. With 0 bases clipped from V and 13 bases from J, the junction kept 8 bases outside the gene matches. CDR3 nucleotides: TGTGCCAGCAGCTTGGAGGGTGGCGGGGGGGGCCAGTTCTTC. Protein product: CASSLEGGGGGQFF.

The sample holds many counts of this clonotype. V usage is TRBV6-1 and J usage is TRBJ2-1; perhaps TRBD2 as D (5 bases). The length of the CDR3 is 15 residues. The ends were cut back, 3 bases at V and 4 bases at J, with 13 bases in the middle. CDR1 MNHNS and CDR2 SASEGT come from the germline V gene. CDR3 region: CASSDGGSDYNEQFF. For the CDR3, the DNA is TGTGCCAGCAGTGACGGCGGGTCGGATTACAATGAGCAGTTCTTC.

The J gene is TRBJ1-4, the V gene TRBV27, with D tentatively TRBD1 (5 bases). Trimming left V 5 bases short and J 7 bases short, with 17 bases between. This CDR3 region has 15 residues. Germline values: CDR1 MNHEY, CDR2 SMNVEV (reference sequence). The CDR3 region has the DNA TGTGCCAGCAGTCCTTACAGTACTAGGGGTGAAAAACTGTTTTTT. Translating gives CASSPYSTRGEKLFF.

This clonotype was counted ten times or more. J is TRBJ1-3 and V is TRBV12-3 or TRBV12-4; D unclear. Trimming cost V 11 bases and J 0 bases, with 11 bases left between them. The CDR3 spans 13 residues. The CDR3 DNA reads as TGTGCCGGCCGCTTGAGCTCTGGAAACACCATATATTTT. The encoded protein is CAGRLSSGNTIYF.

This clonotype turned up a few times. This chain links TRBV9 with TRBJ2-3, with 13 bases aligning to TRBD2. CDR1 and CDR2 from the germline V gene are SGDLS and YYNGEE. V shed 4 bases, J shed 3 bases, and the junction held 8 bases outside the gene matches. There are 17 residues in the CDR3. The CDR3 region is CASSPRGLAGVTDTQYF. The CDR3, as DNA: TGTGCCAGCAGCCCGCGCGGACTAGCGGGAGTAACAGATACGCAGTATTTT.

This clonotype was recorded many times. J is TRBJ1-2 and V is TRBV27; D is unresolved. There are 12 residues in the CDR3. Trimming left V 8 bases short and J 4 bases short, with 11 bases between. CDR1 and CDR2 (germline): MNHEY, SMNVEV (reference sequence). In DNA, the CDR3 is TGTGCCAGCGGCCCAGGCGTCTATGGCTACACCTTC. The encoded protein is CASGPGVYGYTF.

Many counts were recorded for this clonotype. The chain recombines TRBV5-5 with TRBJ2-7; D might be TRBD1 (6 bases). Germline loops: CDR1 SGHKS, CDR2 YYEKEE (reference sequence). V was pared by 2 bases and J by 3 bases, with 12 bases between. This CDR3 has 14 amino acids. CDR3 nucleotide sequence: TGTGCCAGCAGCTTAGGGACAACCCTCTACGAGCAGTACTTC. As protein: CASSLGTTLYEQYF.

This clonotype was detected many times. The chain has TRBV27 and TRBJ2-2, with 7 bases matching TRBD2. From germline, CDR1 is MNHEY and CDR2 SMNVEV (reference sequence). With 3 bases clipped from V and 6 bases from J, the junction kept 7 bases outside the gene matches. The CDR3 has 15 residues. In nucleotides, the CDR3 is TGTGCCAGCAGTTTCCGGAAGGGAGGGTCCGGGGAGCTGTTTTTT. Protein product: CASSFRKGGSGELFF.

This clonotype was seen a handful of times. The chain couples TRBV28 to TRBJ1-4; weak D call: TRBD1 (5 bases). This CDR3 comprises 14 residues. CDR1 and CDR2 (germline): MDHEN, SYDVKM. Trimming pared 5 bases from V and 11 bases from J, leaving 18 bases between. The DNA of the CDR3 is TGTGCCAGCAGTCCTCCGGGGGTGAGGTGGAAACTGTTTTTT. Residues: CASSPPGVRWKLFF.

This clonotype was seen many times. J is TRBJ1-5 and V is TRBV7-8; D unresolved. The CDR3 loop spans 13 amino acids. V lost 2 bases and J 7 bases, leaving 9 bases between the germline ends. CDR1 is SGHVS, CDR2 FQNEAQ, per germline. This chain's CDR3 is CASSLSREQPQHF. CDR3 sequence (DNA): TGTGCCAGCAGCTTATCTAGGGAACAGCCCCAGCATTTT.

This clonotype was recorded many times. J is TRBJ2-2 and V is TRBV10-1; 10 nucleotides align to TRBD2. The length of the CDR3 is 19 residues. Trimming removed 6 bases from V and 0 bases from J; junction bases left unmatched: 13. CDR1 is WNHNN and CDR2 is SYGVQD in the germline V gene (reference sequence). The CDR3 DNA sequence: TGCGCCAGCAGACCAAGGGGCGGGACTAGCGTACCGAACACCGGGGAGCTGTTTTTT. Its protein product is CASRPRGGTSVPNTGELFF.

The table lists this clonotype with many counts. The rearrangement joins TRBV19 to TRBJ2-6; D is ambiguous. The germline V and J ends were trimmed by 6 bases and 2 bases, with 2 bases remaining between them. Germline V gives CDR1 LNHDA, CDR2 SQIVND (reference sequence). This CDR3 is 12 amino acids long. The CDR3 reads CASRAGANVLTF. The CDR3 region has the DNA TGTGCCAGTAGAGCTGGGGCCAACGTCCTGACTTTC.

This clonotype was seen repeatedly, ten times or more. This chain links TRBV6-1 with TRBJ2-5; 12 positions match TRBD2. V was clipped by 6 bases and J by 2 bases; unmatched bases: 4. CDR3 size: 15 residues. Germline loops: CDR1 MNHNS, CDR2 SASEGT. This CDR3 is CASSETSGGQETQYF. CDR3 DNA: TGTGCCAGCAGCGAGACTAGCGGGGGACAAGAGACCCAGTACTTC.

This clonotype has ten or more counts. The chain joins TRBV2 to TRBJ2-5, with no clear D. The V end lost 4 bases, the J end lost 5 bases, and 17 bases lay between the germline ends. The CDR3 loop spans 15 amino acids. Germline values: CDR1 SNHLY, CDR2 FYNNEI. CDR3 in amino acids: CASSGGQRLWETQYF. For the CDR3, the DNA is TGTGCCAGCAGTGGTGGGCAGAGGCTATGGGAGACCCAGTACTTC. The full variable domain, with the rest looked up from reference TRBV2 and TRBJ2-5, is EPEVTQTPSHQVTQMGQEVILRCVPISNHLYFYWYRQILGQKVEFLVSFYNNEISEKSEIFDDQFSVERPDGSNFTLKIRSTKLEDSAMYFCASSGGQRLWETQYFGPGTRLLVL.

The sample holds many counts of this clonotype. The chain is built from TRBV2 and TRBJ1-2; the D is unclear. CDR1 and CDR2 from the germline V gene are SNHLY and FYNNEI. The CDR3 sequence is 12 residues long. V gave up 7 bases and J gave up 8 bases, with 14 bases separating them. CDR3 amino acids: CASKGLLGGYTF. For the CDR3, the DNA is TGTGCCAGCAAGGGTCTTCTGGGGGGCTACACCTTC.

In its sample, this clonotype was seen many times. This rearrangement joins TRBV27 to TRBJ2-3; D is unresolved. This CDR3 is built from 13 residues. Trimming shortened V by 5 bases and J by 3 bases, and 9 bases separated the two germline ends. CDR1 and CDR2 from the germline V gene are MNHEY and SMNVEV (reference sequence). In nucleotides, the CDR3 is TGTGCCAGCAGTAACATATGGACAGATACGCAGTATTTT. It encodes CASSNIWTDTQYF.

This clonotype was seen ten or more times. The chain uses TRBV28 and TRBJ1-2; 8 bases agree with TRBD1. V was clipped by 7 bases and J by 2 bases; unmatched bases: 12. Germline CDR1 MDHEN, CDR2 SYDVKM. The CDR3 extends over 16 amino acids. CDR3 in DNA: TGTGCCAGCACCACCTCTACAGGGGGACCGAACTATGGCTACACCTTC. Translated, it gives CASTTSTGGPNYGYTF.

Note on this clonotype: This may be a read error: a much more frequent sequence differs by one nucleotide. This rearrangement joins TRBV6-5 to TRBJ1-1; D not certain. This CDR3 is built from 16 residues. With 2 bases removed from V and 7 bases from J, the gap between germline ends came to 20 bases. Germline assignment: CDR1 MNHEY and CDR2 SVGAGI. The CDR3 nucleotides are TGTGCCAGCAGTTACAACGGGGTGAATCCCTTCCTTGAAGCTTTCTTT. It yields the protein CASSYNGVNPFLEAFF.

This clonotype was observed a few times. The chain couples TRBV5-1 to TRBJ2-3; 8 bases are a match to TRBD2. The germline V gene encodes CDR1 SGHRS and CDR2 YFSETQ. The CDR3 totals 16 residues. J was trimmed by 0 bases and V by 4 bases; bases with no gene match: 7. The CDR3 DNA reads TGCGCCAGCAGCCCCGGGGGGGCTGCTAGCACAGATACGCAGTATTTT. Translation gives CASSPGGAASTDTQYF. The full variable domain, with the rest looked up from reference TRBV5-1 and TRBJ2-3, is KAGVTQTPRYLIKTRGQQVTLSCSPISGHRSVSWYQQTPGQGLQFLFEYFSETQRNKGNFPGRFSGRQFSNSRSEMNVSTLELGDSALYLCASSPGGAASTDTQYFGPGTRLTVL.

Ten or more counts support this clonotype. CDR3 coding DNA: TGTGCCAGCAGCCTTACGGAGGAAGGCTACACCTTC. Translating it yields CASSLTEEGYTF. The rearrangement links TRBV3-1 to TRBJ1-2; unclear D gene. This CDR3 is built from 12 residues. Germline-derived CDR1 and CDR2 are LGHDT and YNNKEL (reference sequence). Deletions cut 4 bases from V and 8 bases from J, with 11 bases between.